A single sample gave rise to the 16 T cell receptor beta chains below, sequenced in a study of CD8 T cells in ankylosing spondylitis. TCRdb ran MiXCR on the 5' RACE reads and lists one entry per CDR3 protein. The sample holds hundreds of thousands of distinct CDR3 sequences, roughly a tenth seen once. The sequenced material came from blood, either unsorted or a sorted T cell fraction (not recorded which). The receptors here all came from a male donor with ankylosing spondylitis or in good health (not recorded which).

This chain uses TRBV7-9 with TRBJ2-2; D gene ambiguous. Germline V lookup: CDR1 SEHNR, CDR2 FQNEAQ (reference sequence). Between the trimmed V and J ends, which lost 10 bases and 3 bases, there was a span of 21 bases. The CDR3 has 16 residues. CDR3 in amino acids: CAMGPGLPWDTGELFF. The CDR3 bases are TGTGCCATGGGCCCCGGGCTCCCCTGGGACACCGGGGAGCTGTTTTTT.

This clonotype was detected ten times or more. The chain carries TRBV5-1 and TRBJ1-2; D remains ambiguous. The germline gives CDR1 SGHRS, CDR2 YFSETQ. Trimming shortened V by 2 bases and J by 7 bases, and 18 bases separated the two germline ends. This CDR3 has 15 amino acids. This CDR3 reads CASSFNTGEGSGYTF. The CDR3 DNA sequence: TGCGCCAGCAGCTTTAATACCGGGGAGGGAAGTGGCTACACCTTC. Combining the CDR3 with reference TRBV5-1 and TRBJ1-2 gives the whole variable domain KAGVTQTPRYLIKTRGQQVTLSCSPISGHRSVSWYQQTPGQGLQFLFEYFSETQRNKGNFPGRFSGRQFSNSRSEMNVSTLELGDSALYLCASSFNTGEGSGYTFGSGTRLTVV.

This clonotype was observed a few times. This chain connects TRBV20-1 to TRBJ2-1; 10 bases agree with TRBD2. After removal of 3 bases from V and 8 bases from J, the junction contained 7 bases not matched to a gene. The CDR3 covers 14 residues. Germline V lookup: CDR1 DFQATT, CDR2 SNEGSKA (reference sequence). The CDR3 DNA reads TGCAGTGCTAGGAAGACTAGCGGGCAATATGAGCAGTTCTTC. Translated: CSARKTSGQYEQFF.

In its sample, this clonotype was seen many times. This rearrangement joins TRBV20-1 to TRBJ1-6; D remains unclear. With 4 bases removed from V and 7 bases from J, the gap between germline ends came to 14 bases. The CDR3 consists of 14 residues. The germline V gene has CDR1 DFQATT and CDR2 SNEGSKA (reference sequence). Here the CDR3 DNA reads TGCAGTGCTAAATCGTCAACTTTGAATTCACCCCTCCACTTT. Its translation: CSAKSSTLNSPLHF.

This clonotype was seen at least ten times. The chain has TRBV20-1 and TRBJ2-2, with TRBD2 matching over 7 bases. The trim removed 3 bases at V and 2 bases at J, leaving 6 bases unmatched. Germline V gene sequence: CDR1 DFQATT, CDR2 SNEGSKA (reference sequence). The CDR3 runs 15 residues. This chain's CDR3 is CSASGAGDNTGELFF. The CDR3 nucleotides are TGCAGTGCTAGTGGGGCGGGGGATAACACCGGGGAGCTGTTTTTT.

The table lists this clonotype with many counts. This rearrangement joins TRBV5-1 to TRBJ2-1; TRBD2 aligns across 7 bases. Germline V gene data show CDR1 as SGHRS and CDR2 as YFSETQ. The CDR3 consists of 15 residues. The trim removed 4 bases at V and 8 bases at J, leaving 12 bases unmatched. The CDR3 DNA sequence: TGCGCCAGCAGCGAAGCGACTAGCTCAGTGCATGAGCAGTTCTTC. It is translated as CASSEATSSVHEQFF.

The chain combines TRBV10-3 with TRBJ1-5; TRBD1 matches at 10 bases. CDR3 size: 14 residues. V trimming: 6 bases; J trimming: 6 bases; junction bases outside the gene matches: 5. In germline, CDR1 is ENHRY, CDR2 SYGVKD. The CDR3 coding sequence is TGTGCCATCAGCGAGGGACAGGGGAGTCAGCCCCAGCATTTT. Protein product: CAISEGQGSQPQHF.

CDR3 coding DNA: TGTGCCAGCAGCGAAACTGTCGGCGGGGGCCCAGGGAATGAGCAGTTCTTC. It encodes CASSETVGGGPGNEQFF. This chain links TRBV5-6 with TRBJ2-1; the D gene is possibly TRBD2 (7 bases). V dropped 4 bases and J dropped 7 bases, with 24 bases sitting between them. Germline V gives CDR1 SGHDT, CDR2 YYEEEE. There are 17 residues in the CDR3.

This clonotype was found a few times. The V and J genes are TRBV24-1 and TRBJ2-2; D may correspond to TRBD1 or TRBD2 (5 bases each). There are 14 residues in the CDR3. The V and J ends lost 7 bases and 0 bases respectively, with 8 bases between them. Germline CDR1 KGHDR, CDR2 SFDVKD. The CDR3, as DNA: TGTGCCACCAGGGGACGGACGAACACCGGGGAGCTGTTTTTT. Amino acids: CATRGRTNTGELFF.

This clonotype has at least ten counts. The chain is built from TRBV12-3 or TRBV12-4 and TRBJ2-1, with TRBD2 identical over 7 bases. The CDR3 has 14 amino acids. After removal of 3 bases from V and 4 bases from J, the junction contained 3 bases not matched to a gene. This CDR3 is CASSFRGGYNEQFF. The CDR3 DNA sequence: TGTGCCAGCAGTTTCCGCGGGGGTTACAATGAGCAGTTCTTC.

The table lists this clonotype with a few counts. The chain joins TRBV2 to TRBJ2-7; TRBD1 or TRBD2 may be the D gene (5 bases each). Germline loops: CDR1 SNHLY, CDR2 FYNNEI. Trimming pared 7 bases from V and 4 bases from J, leaving 23 bases between. The CDR3 spans 16 residues. Here the CDR3 DNA reads TGTGCCAGCATAAGGGGACGGATGGCTCGGATTTACGAGCAGTACTTC. Its protein product is CASIRGRMARIYEQYF.

The CDR3 reads CASSSGTDYTDTQYF. CDR3 nucleotide sequence: TGTGCCAGCTCGTCCGGGACGGATTACACAGATACGCAGTATTTT. The chain links TRBV18 to TRBJ2-3; either TRBD1 or TRBD2 may supply D (5 bases each). Germline V gene lookup returns CDR1 KGHSH and CDR2 LQKENI. The CDR3 has 15 amino acids. Trimming removed 6 bases from V and 2 bases from J, with 15 bases in between.

In its sample, this clonotype was seen many times. V is TRBV7-8 and J is TRBJ1-5; TRBD1 aligns across 9 bases. The trim removed 1 base at V and 2 bases at J, leaving 6 bases unmatched. This CDR3 is built from 17 residues. Per the germline V gene, CDR1 is SGHVS and CDR2 is FQNEAQ. The CDR3 sequence is CASSLGATGGRNQPQHF. The CDR3 bases are TGTGCCAGCAGCTTAGGCGCCACAGGGGGCCGCAATCAGCCCCAGCATTTT.

At least ten counts were recorded for this clonotype. The chain links TRBV5-1 to TRBJ2-1; D is ambiguous. Germline-derived CDR1 and CDR2 are SGHRS and YFSETQ. V lost 2 bases to trimming and J lost 4 bases, with 13 bases between them. The CDR3 loop spans 15 amino acids. The CDR3 nucleotides read TGCGCCAGCAGCTTCCAGCAGAAAGGTTACAATGAGCAGTTCTTC. It codes for CASSFQQKGYNEQFF.

The V and J genes are TRBV5-5 and TRBJ2-2, with TRBD1 identical over 10 bases. Germline-derived CDR1 and CDR2 are SGHKS and YYEKEE (reference sequence). V lost 2 bases to trimming and J lost 1 base; unmatched junction nucleotides: 2. This CDR3 has 16 amino acids. The CDR3 region has the DNA TGTGCCAGCAGCTTCCGGGACAGGGGGAACACCGGGGAGCTGTTTTTT. This gives the protein CASSFRDRGNTGELFF.

This clonotype was recorded many times. This chain connects TRBV7-2 to TRBJ2-2, with 8 bases lining up with TRBD1. The V gene end was trimmed by 5 bases and the J gene end by 5 bases; junction bases not matched to a gene: 7. This CDR3 has 15 residues. From germline, CDR1 is SGHTA and CDR2 FQGNSA. The CDR3 region has the DNA TGTGCCAGCAGCCCGGACAGGGCATGGACCGGGGAGCTGTTTTTT. It yields the protein CASSPDRAWTGELFF.